This TCR beta chain was identified during a study of cytomegalovirus exposure and HLA in healthy donors. The PCR made use of 60 Vbeta and 13 Jbeta primers. Method: immunoSEQ multiplex PCR; TCRdb's copy keeps in-frame clones and lacks some. The sample yields some 130,000 clones, about four fifths seen once. When sampled, the donors appeared nominally healthy, though they likely had unrecorded immune exposures. This clone was seen more than once but under ten times. No antigen is known for it. Study-level points and caveats: On later analysis, the bulk of CMV-associated TCR beta chains appeared to be HLA-restricted. Altogether, 150 or so TCR beta chains were recorded as cytomegalovirus-associated. Data from an earlier analysis indicated that most TCR beta V segments were productive either about 90% or about 30% of the time.

Sequences were obtained from PBMCs. This receptor was obtained from a male donor in good health and CMV-seropositive.

The chain's CDR3 is CASSISPSTEQFF. The CDR3 DNA reads TGTGCCAGTAGTATCTCTCCTAGCACGGAGCAGTTCTTC. The chain couples TRBV19 to TRBJ2-1; TRBD2 might be the D (5 bases). The V end was cut by 3 bases, the J end by 10 bases, with 13 bases between. The CDR3 totals 13 residues. Germline CDR1 is LNHDA and CDR2 is SQIVND (reference sequence).